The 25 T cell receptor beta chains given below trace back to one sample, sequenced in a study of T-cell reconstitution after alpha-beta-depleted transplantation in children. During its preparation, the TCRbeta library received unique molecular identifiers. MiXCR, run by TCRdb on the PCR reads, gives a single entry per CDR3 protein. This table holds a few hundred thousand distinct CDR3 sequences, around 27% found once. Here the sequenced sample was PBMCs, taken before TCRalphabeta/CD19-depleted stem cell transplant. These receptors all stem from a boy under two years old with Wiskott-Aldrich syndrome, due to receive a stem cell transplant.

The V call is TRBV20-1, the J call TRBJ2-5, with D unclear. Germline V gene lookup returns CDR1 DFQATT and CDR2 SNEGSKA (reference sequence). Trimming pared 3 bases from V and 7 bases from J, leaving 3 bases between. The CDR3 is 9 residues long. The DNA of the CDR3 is TGCAGTGCTAGCACGACCCAGTACTTC. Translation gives CSASTTQYF.

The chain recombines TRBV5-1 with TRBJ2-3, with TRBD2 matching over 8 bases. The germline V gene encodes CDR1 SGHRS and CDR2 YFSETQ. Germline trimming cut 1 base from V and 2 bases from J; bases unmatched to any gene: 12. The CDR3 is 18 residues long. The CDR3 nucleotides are TGCGCCAGCAGCTTGTCCCTCGGCAGCGGGAGTCTCACAGATACGCAGTATTTT. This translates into CASSLSLGSGSLTDTQYF.

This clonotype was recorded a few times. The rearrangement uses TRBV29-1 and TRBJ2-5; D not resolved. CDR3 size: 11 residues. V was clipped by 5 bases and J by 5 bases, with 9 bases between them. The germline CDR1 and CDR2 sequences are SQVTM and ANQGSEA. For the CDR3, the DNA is TGCAGCGTTCAACCTGGGGAGACCCAGTACTTC. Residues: CSVQPGETQYF.

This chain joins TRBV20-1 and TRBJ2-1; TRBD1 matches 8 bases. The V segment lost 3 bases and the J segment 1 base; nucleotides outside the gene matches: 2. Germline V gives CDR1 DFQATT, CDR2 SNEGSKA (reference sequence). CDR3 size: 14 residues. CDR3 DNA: TGCAGTGCTAGTGGACAGGGATCCTACAATGAGCAGTTCTTC. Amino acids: CSASGQGSYNEQFF.

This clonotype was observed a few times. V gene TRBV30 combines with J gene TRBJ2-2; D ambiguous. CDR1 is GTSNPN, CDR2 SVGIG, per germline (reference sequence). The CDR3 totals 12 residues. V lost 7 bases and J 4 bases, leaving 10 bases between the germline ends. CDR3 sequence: CASHGGTGELFF. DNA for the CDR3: TGTGCCTCCCACGGTGGCACCGGGGAGCTGTTTTTT.

The CDR3 sequence: CASSLVPGEDTEAFF. CDR3 nucleotide sequence: TGTGCCAGCAGCTTAGTTCCAGGGGAGGACACTGAAGCTTTCTTT. The chain carries TRBV7-2 and TRBJ1-1; possible D gene TRBD1, 6 bases. Germline values: CDR1 SGHTA, CDR2 FQGNSA. V gave up 1 base and J gave up 3 bases, with 12 bases separating them. The CDR3 has 15 residues.

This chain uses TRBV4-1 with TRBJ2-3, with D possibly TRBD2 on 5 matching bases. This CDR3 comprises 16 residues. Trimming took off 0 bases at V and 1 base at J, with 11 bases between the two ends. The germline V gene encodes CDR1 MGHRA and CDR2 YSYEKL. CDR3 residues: CASSQDPARGTDTQYF. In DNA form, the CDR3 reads TGCGCCAGCAGCCAAGATCCGGCGAGGGGCACAGATACGCAGTATTTT.

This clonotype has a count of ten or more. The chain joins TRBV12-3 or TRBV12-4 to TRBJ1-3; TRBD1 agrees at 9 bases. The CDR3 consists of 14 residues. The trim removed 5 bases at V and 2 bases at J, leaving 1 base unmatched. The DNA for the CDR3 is TGTGCCAGCAGTCGACAGGGGGCTGGAAACACCATATATTTT. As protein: CASSRQGAGNTIYF.

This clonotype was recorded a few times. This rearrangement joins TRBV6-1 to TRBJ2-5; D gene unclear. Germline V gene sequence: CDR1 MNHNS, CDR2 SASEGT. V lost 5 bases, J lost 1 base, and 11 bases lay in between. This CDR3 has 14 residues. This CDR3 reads CASSRLQSQETQYF. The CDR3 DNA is TGTGCCAGCAGTCGTTTGCAGAGCCAAGAGACCCAGTACTTC.

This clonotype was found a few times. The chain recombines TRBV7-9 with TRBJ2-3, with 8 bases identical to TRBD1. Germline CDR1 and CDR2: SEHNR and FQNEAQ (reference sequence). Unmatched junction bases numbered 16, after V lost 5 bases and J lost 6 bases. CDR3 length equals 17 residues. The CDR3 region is CASSHTPRTGLRDTQYF. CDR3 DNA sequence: TGTGCCAGCAGCCACACGCCTAGGACAGGGCTACGGGATACGCAGTATTTT.

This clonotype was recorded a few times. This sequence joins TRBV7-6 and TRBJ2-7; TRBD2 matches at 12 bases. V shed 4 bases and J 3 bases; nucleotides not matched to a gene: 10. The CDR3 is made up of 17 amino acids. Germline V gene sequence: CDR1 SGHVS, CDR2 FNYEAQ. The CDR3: CASSSTSKLAGGYEQYF. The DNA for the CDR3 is TGTGCCAGCAGCTCTACAAGTAAACTAGCGGGGGGCTACGAGCAGTACTTC.

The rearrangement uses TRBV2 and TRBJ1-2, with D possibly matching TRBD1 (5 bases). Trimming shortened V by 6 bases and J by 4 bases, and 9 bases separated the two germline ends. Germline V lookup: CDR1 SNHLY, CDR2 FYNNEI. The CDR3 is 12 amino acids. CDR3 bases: TGTGCCAGCAGCGACAGCACCTATGGCTACACCTTC. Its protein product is CASSDSTYGYTF. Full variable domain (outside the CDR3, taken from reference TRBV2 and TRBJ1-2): EPEVTQTPSHQVTQMGQEVILRCVPISNHLYFYWYRQILGQKVEFLVSFYNNEISEKSEIFDDQFSVERPDGSNFTLKIRSTKLEDSAMYFCASSDSTYGYTFGSGTRLTVV.

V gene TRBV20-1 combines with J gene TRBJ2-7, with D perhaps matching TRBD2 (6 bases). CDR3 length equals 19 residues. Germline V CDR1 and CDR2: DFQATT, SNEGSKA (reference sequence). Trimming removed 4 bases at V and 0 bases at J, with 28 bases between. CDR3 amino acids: CSAKAPGLAMGKASYEQYF. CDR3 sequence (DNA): TGCAGTGCTAAGGCTCCGGGCCTAGCGATGGGAAAGGCCTCCTACGAGCAGTACTTC.

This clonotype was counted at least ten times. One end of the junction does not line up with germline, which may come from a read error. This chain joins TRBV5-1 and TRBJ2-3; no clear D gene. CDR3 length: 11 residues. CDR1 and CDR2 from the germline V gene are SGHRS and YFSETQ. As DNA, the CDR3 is TGTGCCAGCAGTTTTGCAGATACGCAGTATTTT. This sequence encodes CASSFADTQYF.

This CDR3 is CASSSQTGRQPQHF. CDR3 coding DNA: TGTGCCAGCAGTTCCCAGACAGGGCGTCAGCCCCAGCATTTT. The J gene is TRBJ1-5, the V gene TRBV6-5, with 7 bases fitting TRBD1. The CDR3 length is 14 residues. The germline V gene has CDR1 MNHEY and CDR2 SVGAGI. V dropped 4 bases and J dropped 6; count of bases not matched to a gene: 6.

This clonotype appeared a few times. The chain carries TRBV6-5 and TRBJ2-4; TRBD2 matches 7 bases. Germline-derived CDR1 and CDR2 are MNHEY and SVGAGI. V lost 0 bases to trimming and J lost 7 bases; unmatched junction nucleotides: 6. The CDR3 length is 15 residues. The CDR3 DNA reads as TGTGCCAGCAGTTACTCGTCGGGAGGAGCGAACATTCAGTACTTC. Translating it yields CASSYSSGGANIQYF.

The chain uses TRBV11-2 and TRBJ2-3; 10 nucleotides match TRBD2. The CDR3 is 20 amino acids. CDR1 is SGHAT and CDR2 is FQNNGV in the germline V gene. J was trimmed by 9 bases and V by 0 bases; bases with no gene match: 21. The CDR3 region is CASSLDLREVRAGGRDTQYF. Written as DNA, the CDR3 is TGTGCCAGCAGCTTAGATCTAAGGGAGGTGCGAGCGGGAGGGCGTGACACGCAGTATTTT.

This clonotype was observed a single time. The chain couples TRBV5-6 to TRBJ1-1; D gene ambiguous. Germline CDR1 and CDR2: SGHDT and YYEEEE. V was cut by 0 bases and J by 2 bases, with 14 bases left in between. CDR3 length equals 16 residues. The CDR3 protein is CASSLGIQDLNTEAFF. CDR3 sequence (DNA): TGTGCCAGCAGCTTGGGGATCCAGGACCTCAACACTGAAGCTTTCTTT. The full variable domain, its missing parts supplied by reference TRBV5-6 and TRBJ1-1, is DAGVTQSPTHLIKTRGQQVTLRCSPKSGHDTVSWYQQALGQGPQFIFQYYEEEERQRGNFPDRFSGHQFPNYSSELNVNALLLGDSALYLCASSLGIQDLNTEAFFGQGTRLTVV.

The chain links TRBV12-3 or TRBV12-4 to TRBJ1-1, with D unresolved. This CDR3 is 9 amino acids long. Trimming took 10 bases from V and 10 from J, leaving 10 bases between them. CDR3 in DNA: TGTGCCACCTTTTCGGGAGCTTTCTTT. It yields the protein CATFSGAFF.

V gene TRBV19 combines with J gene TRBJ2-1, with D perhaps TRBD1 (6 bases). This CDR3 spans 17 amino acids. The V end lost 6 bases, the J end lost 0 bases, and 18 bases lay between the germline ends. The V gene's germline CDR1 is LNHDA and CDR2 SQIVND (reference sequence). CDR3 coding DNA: TGTGCCAGTAGGAAAACCCAGACAGGAAGCTCCTACAATGAGCAGTTCTTC. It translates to CASRKTQTGSSYNEQFF.

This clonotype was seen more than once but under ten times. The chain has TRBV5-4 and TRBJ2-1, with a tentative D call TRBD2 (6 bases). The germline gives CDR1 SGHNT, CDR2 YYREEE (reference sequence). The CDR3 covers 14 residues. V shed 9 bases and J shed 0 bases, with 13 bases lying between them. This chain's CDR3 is CATQEGPSYNEQFF. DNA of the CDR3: TGTGCCACCCAGGAGGGGCCCTCCTACAATGAGCAGTTCTTC.

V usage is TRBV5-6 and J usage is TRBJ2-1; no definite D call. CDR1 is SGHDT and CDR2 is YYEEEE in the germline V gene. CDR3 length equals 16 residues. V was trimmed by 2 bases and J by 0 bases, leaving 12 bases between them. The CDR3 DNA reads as TGTGCCAGCAGCTTACGAGGAATCAGCTCCTACAATGAGCAGTTCTTC. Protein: CASSLRGISSYNEQFF.

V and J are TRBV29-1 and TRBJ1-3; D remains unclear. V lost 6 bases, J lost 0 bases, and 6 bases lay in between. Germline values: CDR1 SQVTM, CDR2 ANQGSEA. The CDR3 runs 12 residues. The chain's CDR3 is CSVIFSGNTIYF. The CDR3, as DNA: TGCAGCGTAATCTTCTCTGGAAACACCATATATTTT.

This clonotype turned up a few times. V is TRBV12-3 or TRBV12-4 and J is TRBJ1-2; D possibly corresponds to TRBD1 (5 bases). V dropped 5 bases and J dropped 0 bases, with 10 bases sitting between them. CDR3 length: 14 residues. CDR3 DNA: TGTGCCAGCAGTCGGGACGGACCTAACTATGGCTACACCTTC. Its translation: CASSRDGPNYGYTF.

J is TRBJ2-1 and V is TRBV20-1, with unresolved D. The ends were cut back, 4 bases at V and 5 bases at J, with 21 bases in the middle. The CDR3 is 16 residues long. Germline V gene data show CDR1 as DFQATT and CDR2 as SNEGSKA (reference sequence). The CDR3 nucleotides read TGCAGTGCTAAAGAGGACCGAAACTTCGGAGACAATGAGCAGTTCTTC. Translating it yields CSAKEDRNFGDNEQFF.